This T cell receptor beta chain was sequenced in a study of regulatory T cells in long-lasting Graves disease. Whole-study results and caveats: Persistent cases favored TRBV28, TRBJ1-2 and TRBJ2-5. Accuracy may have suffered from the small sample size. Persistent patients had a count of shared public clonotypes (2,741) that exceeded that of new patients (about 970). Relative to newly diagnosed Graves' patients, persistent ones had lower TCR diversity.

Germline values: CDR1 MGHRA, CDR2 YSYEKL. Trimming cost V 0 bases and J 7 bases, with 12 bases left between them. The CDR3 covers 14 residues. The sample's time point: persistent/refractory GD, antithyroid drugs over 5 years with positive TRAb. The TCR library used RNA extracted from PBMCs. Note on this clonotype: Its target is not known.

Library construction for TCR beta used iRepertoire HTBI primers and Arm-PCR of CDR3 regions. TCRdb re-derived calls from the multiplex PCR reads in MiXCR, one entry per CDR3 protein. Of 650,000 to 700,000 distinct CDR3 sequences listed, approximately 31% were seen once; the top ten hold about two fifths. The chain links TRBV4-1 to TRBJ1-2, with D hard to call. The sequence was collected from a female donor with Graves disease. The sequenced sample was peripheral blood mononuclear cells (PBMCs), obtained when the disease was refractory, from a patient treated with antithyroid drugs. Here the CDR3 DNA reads TGCGCCAGCAGCCAAGATCGGGCAGGCGGTGGCTACACCTTC. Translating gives CASSQDRAGGGYTF.